This T cell receptor (beta chain) was found in a study of technical replicates of blood from a handful of donors. The CDR3 consists of 15 residues. Germline assignment: CDR1 LGHNA and CDR2 YNFKEQ. V shed 1 base and J 5 bases; nucleotides not matched to a gene: 6. The repertoire was sequenced with immunoSEQ multiplex PCR; TCRdb's copy has only in-frame clones and lacks some. The repertoire consists of more than 65,000 clones, with about 97% occurring once and the leading ten covering around 0.3%. The sequence derives from a human donor in good health. Sequencing was carried out using T cells isolated from PBMCs. The rearrangement links TRBV4-2 to TRBJ1-1; 8 nucleotides align to TRBD1. The CDR3 region is CASSQATGGYTEAFF. The DNA for the CDR3 is TGTGCCAGCAGCCAAGCTACAGGGGGGTATACTGAAGCTTTCTTT.